This entry lists 2 T cell receptor beta chains sequenced from one sample in a study of blood T cell repertoires in COVID-19. Sequencing used immunoSEQ multiplex PCR; TCRdb keeps in-frame clones, though not all of them. The table shows under 250,000 clones, with around four fifths occurring only once. The sample was peripheral blood. The receptors here all came from a man in his forties with active or convalescent COVID-19.

The rearrangement joins TRBV3-1 (or the pseudogene TRBV3-2) to TRBJ1-6; D gene ambiguous. V was pared by 4 bases and J by 10 bases, with 11 bases between. CDR1 is LGHDT and CDR2 is YNNKEL in the germline V gene (reference sequence). The CDR3 runs to 13 residues. The DNA for the CDR3 is TGTGCCAGCAGCCCCAACCCGGGATCACCCCTCCACTTT. Its translation: CASSPNPGSPLHF.

The chain carries TRBV4-3 and TRBJ2-2, with 9 positions matching TRBD1. V lost 0 bases to trimming and J lost 6 bases; unmatched junction nucleotides: 8. The germline V gene encodes CDR1 LGHNA and CDR2 YSLEER. The CDR3 contains 17 residues. The CDR3 DNA sequence: TGCGCCAGCAGCCAAGAAGGGTGGACAGGGGTGGCCGGGGAGCTGTTTTTT. Amino acid sequence: CASSQEGWTGVAGELFF.